This T cell receptor (beta chain) was identified during a study of control samples from healthy donors and cancer patients. Assay used: immunoSEQ multiplex PCR; TCRdb lists only in-frame clones, some missing. The sample consists of approximately 93,000 clones, about 89% of them appearing once. V was clipped by 1 base and J by 5 bases, with 0 bases between them. From germline, CDR1 is SEHNR and CDR2 FQNEAQ (reference sequence). The length of the CDR3 is 12 residues. Sequencing used PBMCs. The source of this sequence is a woman aged 45-59 years with colorectal cancer. The rearrangement joins TRBV7-9 to TRBJ1-6, with D unresolved. The CDR3 sequence: CASSLDNSPLHF. Here the CDR3 DNA reads TGTGCCAGCAGCTTAGATAATTCACCCCTCCACTTT.